This is a list of T cell receptor beta chains from one sample in a study of identical twins. TCRdb reprocessed the 5' RACE reads with MiXCR, giving one entry per CDR3 protein. The sample holds 200,000 to 300,000 distinct CDR3 sequences, about 13% seen once. These data were also filed under a second study, of yellow fever vaccine responses in identical twins.

The sample consisted of memory (CD45RO+) T cells sorted from blood. The receptors here all came from a woman aged 18-29 years in good health. CDR3s include the opening cysteine and the closing phenylalanine or tryptophan.

TRBV6-4 | CASSRTGENEQFF
TRBV10-3 | CATGPGTGATDTQYF
TRBV28 | CASSFMANTGELFF
TRBV29-1 | CSVELVGSEQYF
TRBV3-1 | CASSQRQGISYEQYF
TRBV5-1 | CASSPGLSSGANVLTF
TRBV28 | CASSGGWTDTQYF
TRBV12-3/TRBV12-4 | CASSFGSGGDEQYF
TRBV7-2 | CASSPRDYTDTQYF
TRBV9 | CASSVMQVTDTQYF
TRBV2 | CASRSRARDEQFF
TRBV11-1 | CASSLATSGFYNEQFF
TRBV12-3/TRBV12-4 | CASSFTTNTGELFF
TRBV6-1 | CASSEYDTMGAKNIQYF
TRBV15 | CATSRSGRGPSGHNEQFF
TRBV20-1 | CSAIGMRTDTQYF
TRBV5-1 | CASSLPGQETQYF
TRBV12-3/TRBV12-4 | CASSFGALYEQYF
TRBV5-1 | CASRIQTSYNEQFF
TRBV7-2 | CASMIAGANEQFF
TRBV7-9 | CASSLTSGLGTEAFF
TRBV5-6 | CASSLAELRRGPSYEQYF
TRBV21-1 | CASSLSPFERRLVRASGGQETQYF
TRBV28 | CASRVSTGELFF
TRBV5-5 | CASSLVSAGSDGELFF
TRBV27 | CASSSGTTEGETQYF
TRBV2 | CAETPVLRNTIYF
TRBV6-1 | CASSSLTGTGLTRELFF